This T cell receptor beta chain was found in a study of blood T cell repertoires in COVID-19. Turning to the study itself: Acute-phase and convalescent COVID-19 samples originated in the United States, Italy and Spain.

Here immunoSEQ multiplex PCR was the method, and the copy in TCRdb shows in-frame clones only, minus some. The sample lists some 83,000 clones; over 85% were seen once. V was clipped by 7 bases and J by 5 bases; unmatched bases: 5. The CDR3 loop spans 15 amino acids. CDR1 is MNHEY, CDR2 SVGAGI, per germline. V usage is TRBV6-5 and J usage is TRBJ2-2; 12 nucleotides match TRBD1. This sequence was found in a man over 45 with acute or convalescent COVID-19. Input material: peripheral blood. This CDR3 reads CASTTGQGATGELFF. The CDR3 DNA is TGTGCCAGCACAACGGGACAGGGGGCGACCGGGGAGCTGTTTTTT.